The rows below give T cell receptor beta chains drawn from one sample of a study of shared T cell receptors in the human thymus. Some clones are missing from TCRdb's copy, which holds only in-frame ones; the method was immunoSEQ multiplex PCR. Counted here are hundreds of thousands of clones, approximately 87% occurring once; the ten biggest clones make up 0.0094%. The data also belong to a second study, concerning human thymus T cells.

Material for sequencing was thymocytes. Receptors originate from a boy in the first two years of life with a congenital heart defect. The CDR3 runs from the conserved cysteine through the conserved F or W.

v_call cdr3_length cdr3_aa
TRBV10-3 19 CAISGTGQSQTSGANVLTF
TRBV2 19 CASNDRGGEIATSTDTQYF
TRBV10-3 16 CAISEARDSPSVEQYF
TRBV6-5 15 CASSYASSEYNEQFF
TRBV28 13 CASTNWGGNEQFF
TRBV18 16 CASSPQPERRNTEAFF
TRBV6-5 13 CASKGVLVGELFF
TRBV9 14 CASSPGGTAYEQYF
TRBV4-3 14 CASSQHWTGRGYTF
TRBV25-1 14 CASSPRGRGDGYTF
TRBV19 17 CASSISGLLYSNQPQHF
TRBV28 15 CASRPGPTTNYGYTF
TRBV5-1 15 CASSLRGPFSYEQYF
TRBV29-1 14 CSVVSVRGYNEQFF
TRBV11-2 16 CASSLAGDRVRDTQYF
TRBV27 16 CASSFGQGLNTGELFF
TRBV7-9 18 CASSLNQSQGKESYEQYF
TRBV6-5 15 CASSSGRGGSYEQYF